This TCR beta chain was captured by sequencing in a study of blood T cell repertoires in COVID-19. Study information: T cells, B-cell-depleted T cells, or PBMCs provided the cDNA or gDNA that served as material.

This table comes from immunoSEQ multiplex PCR, and its TCRdb copy is limited to in-frame clones, with some not included. The sample lists 120,000 or so clones; roughly 88% were seen once. This receptor was obtained from a man aged 50 or older with acute or convalescent COVID-19. Sequencing was carried out using peripheral blood.

The CDR3 nucleotides are TGTGCCAGCAGCCCTTCTCCGGGACTAGCGGGAGGTCCCTACGAGCAGTACTTC. This translates into CASSPSPGLAGGPYEQYF. The chain employs TRBV9 and TRBJ2-7, with 15 bases fitting TRBD2. Germline-derived CDR1 and CDR2 are SGDLS and YYNGEE. CDR3 size: 18 residues. The ends lost 4 bases at V and 2 bases at J; junction bases unmatched: 10. Complete variable domain (other parts from reference TRBV9 and TRBJ2-7): DSGVTQTPKHLITATGQRVTLRCSPRSGDLSVYWYQQSLDQGLQFLIQYYNGEERAKGNILERFSAQQFPDLHSELNLSSLELGDSALYFCASSPSPGLAGGPYEQYFGPGTRLTVT.